The present TCR beta chain was sequenced within a study of blood T cell repertoires in COVID-19. On the study more broadly: COVID-19 samples from acute and convalescent phases originated in the United States, Italy and Spain. In each case, the material was cDNA or gDNA derived from T cells, B-cell-depleted T cells, or PBMCs.

Using immunoSEQ multiplex PCR, the repertoire was profiled, and TCRdb retains in-frame clones only, with some absent. The table records approximately 220,000 clones, 65% to 85% of them present only once. This CDR3 spans 16 amino acids. Per the germline V gene, CDR1 is LGHDT and CDR2 is YNNKEL (reference sequence). V was cut by 1 base and J by 0 bases, with 13 bases left in between. Sequenced input: peripheral blood. The origin of this receptor is a woman aged 45-60 years with acute or convalescent COVID-19. V gene TRBV3-1 (or the pseudogene TRBV3-2) combines with J gene TRBJ2-7, with D perhaps matching TRBD2 (6 bases). The CDR3 region is CASSQGRRGSSYEQYF. The CDR3 DNA sequence: TGTGCCAGCAGCCAAGGTCGCCGGGGGAGCTCCTACGAGCAGTACTTC.